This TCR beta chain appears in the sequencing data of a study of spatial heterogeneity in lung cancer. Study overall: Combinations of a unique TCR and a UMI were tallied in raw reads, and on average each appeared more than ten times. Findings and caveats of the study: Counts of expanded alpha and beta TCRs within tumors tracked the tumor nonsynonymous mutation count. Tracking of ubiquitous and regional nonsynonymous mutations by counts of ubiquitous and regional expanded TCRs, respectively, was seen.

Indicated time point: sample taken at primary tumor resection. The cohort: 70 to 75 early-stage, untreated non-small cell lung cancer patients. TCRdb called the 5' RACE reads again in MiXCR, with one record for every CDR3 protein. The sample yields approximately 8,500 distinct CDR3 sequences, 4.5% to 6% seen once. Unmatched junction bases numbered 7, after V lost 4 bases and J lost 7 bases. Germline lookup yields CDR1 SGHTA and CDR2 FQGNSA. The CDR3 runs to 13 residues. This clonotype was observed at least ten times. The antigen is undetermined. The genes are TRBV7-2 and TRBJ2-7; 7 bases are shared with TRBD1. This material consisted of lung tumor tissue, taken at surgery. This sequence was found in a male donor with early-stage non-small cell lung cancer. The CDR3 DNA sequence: TGTGCCAGCAGCTCGGACACAGGGGCGGAGCAGTACTTC. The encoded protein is CASSSDTGAEQYF.